These 7 T cell receptor beta chains were all obtained from the same sample, sequenced in a study of vaccination effects on CD4 cells after COVID-19. This table comes from immunoSEQ multiplex PCR, and its TCRdb copy is limited to in-frame clones, with some not included. The table records 25,000 to 40,000 clones, over 60% of them present only once. Their recognized antigens are unknown. Antigen-specific CD4+ T cells expanded by the ViraFEST assay with viral peptide pools were then sequenced. With roughly nine days of culture completed, CD4+ T cells were isolated. Participants were given two doses of BNT162b2 or mRNA-1273 vaccine. The sample here was CD4+ T cells from PBMCs cultured with SARS-CoV-2 spike peptides, taken after COVID-19 vaccination. These receptors all come from a human donor who received a COVID-19 vaccine.

This clone was observed a handful of times. V and J are TRBV27 and TRBJ2-7, with 9 bases fitting TRBD1. Germline V gene sequence: CDR1 MNHEY, CDR2 SMNVEV (reference sequence). The ends lost 3 bases at V and 4 bases at J; junction bases unmatched: 13. The CDR3 loop spans 17 amino acids. The CDR3 DNA reads as TGTGCCAGCAGTTTGGGCCGGACAGGGGAAAAAATGTACGAGCAGTACTTC. Protein sequence: CASSLGRTGEKMYEQYF.

The chain employs TRBV5-1 and TRBJ1-3; TRBD1 matches at 8 bases. The CDR3 length is 17 residues. The junction had 7 bases not matched to a gene; V was cut back by 0 bases and J by 2 bases. Germline V gene lookup returns CDR1 SGHRS and CDR2 YFSETQ. This CDR3 reads CASSLVSQGAAGNTIYF. CDR3 DNA sequence: TGCGCCAGCAGCTTGGTCTCTCAGGGGGCTGCTGGAAACACCATATATTTT.

The gene calls are TRBV12-3 or TRBV12-4 and TRBJ1-2, with unresolved D. This CDR3 contains 13 residues. Deletions cut 6 bases from V and 8 bases from J, with 16 bases between. This chain's CDR3 is CASSLQTMGGYTF. In DNA, the CDR3 is TGTGCCAGCAGCCTACAGACAATGGGGGGCTACACCTTC.

This clone has more than one count but fewer than ten. The chain has TRBV10-3 and TRBJ1-5; 7 bases match TRBD1. Germline CDR1 is ENHRY and CDR2 is SYGVKD. After removal of 4 bases from V and 4 bases from J, the junction contained 4 bases not matched to a gene. The CDR3 contains 14 residues. CDR3 nucleotide sequence: TGTGCCATCAGTGGACAGGGAGAAAATCAGCCCCAGCATTTT. Encoded protein: CAISGQGENQPQHF.

This clone was observed a handful of times. The CDR3 is CASRYGLGEGSKNIQYF. The CDR3 region has the DNA TGCGCCAGCCGCTATGGGCTAGGGGAGGGGTCCAAAAACATTCAGTACTTC. The chain is built from TRBV5-1 and TRBJ2-4; 7 bases line up with TRBD2. The CDR3 has 17 residues. Germline V CDR1 and CDR2: SGHRS, YFSETQ. Trimming removed 7 bases from V and 2 bases from J; junction bases left unmatched: 15.

This chain joins TRBV5-6 and TRBJ1-2, with a weak D call TRBD1 (5 bases). V was pared by 0 bases and J by 10 bases, with 16 bases between. The length of the CDR3 is 14 residues. From germline, CDR1 is SGHDT and CDR2 YYEEEE. The CDR3 DNA is TGTGCCAGCAGCTTGGAGGGAGGGGCGCGTCTCTACACCTTC. Protein product: CASSLEGGARLYTF. Based on the CDR3 plus reference TRBV5-6 and TRBJ1-2, the full variable domain is DAGVTQSPTHLIKTRGQQVTLRCSPKSGHDTVSWYQQALGQGPQFIFQYYEEEERQRGNFPDRFSGHQFPNYSSELNVNALLLGDSALYLCASSLEGGARLYTFGSGTRLTVV.

The rearrangement links TRBV13 to TRBJ1-2; perhaps TRBD1 as D (5 bases). The germline V and J ends were trimmed by 5 bases and 4 bases, with 20 bases remaining between them. CDR1 and CDR2 (germline): PRHDT, FYEKMQ (reference sequence). There are 16 residues in the CDR3. CDR3 DNA sequence: TGTGCCAGCAGCGTACTAGGCTCAGGGCGGGGCTATGGCTACACCTTC. It encodes CASSVLGSGRGYGYTF. Filled out from reference TRBV13 and TRBJ1-2, the complete variable domain reads AAGVIQSPRHLIKEKRETATLKCYPIPRHDTVYWYQQGPGQDPQFLISFYEKMQSDKGSIPDRFSAQQFSDYHSELNMSSLELGDSALYFCASSVLGSGRGYGYTFGSGTRLTVV.